This TCR beta chain was recorded in a study of T-cell memory formation after mild COVID-19. General study findings and limits: Pre-infection memory already had some responding clones, implying cross-reactive memory joined. Balance between CD4 and CD8 was seen in clones contracting day 15 to 85, and a CD4+ lean was seen in later expanders.

MiXCR, run by TCRdb on the 5' RACE reads, gives a single entry per CDR3 protein. The sample contains 560,000 or so distinct CDR3 sequences, roughly a sixth of which appear only once. Trimming removed 0 bases from V and 1 base from J, with 8 bases in between. Germline assignment: CDR1 MGHDK and CDR2 SYGVNS. This CDR3 comprises 15 residues. Notes on this clonotype: The antigen is unknown.

The rearrangement uses TRBV25-1 and TRBJ2-3; no definite D call. This receptor was taken from an adult woman who had mild COVID-19 (a few samples of this study predate the infection). Cell type and time point are not known. Sequencing was carried out using PBMCs or a T cell subset sorted from them (not recorded which). This chain's CDR3 is CASSEYVARTDTQYF. The CDR3, as DNA: TGTGCCAGCAGTGAATACGTAGCTCGCACAGATACGCAGTATTTT.